The table lists the clone carrying this T cell receptor (beta chain) with a few counts. Its antigen is not identified. The entry originates in a study of T-cell reconstitution after alpha-beta-depleted transplantation in children. Study results and limitations: Reportedly, only several hundred clones from non-depleted graft cells drove alpha-beta T-cell counts at about two months.

Unique molecular identifiers were built into the TCRbeta library. One entry per CDR3 protein, called by TCRdb with MiXCR from the PCR reads. The sample consists of 700,000 to 950,000 distinct CDR3 sequences, approximately 15% of them appearing once. CDR1 is SGHRS and CDR2 is YFSETQ in the germline V gene. This CDR3 is built from 15 residues. With V trimmed by 4 bases and J by 6 bases, 7 bases remained unmatched. The chain uses TRBV5-1 and TRBJ2-1, with 10 positions matching TRBD2. This material consisted of PBMCs, mostly from graft donor cells, taken 360 days after TCRalphabeta/CD19-depleted stem cell transplant. The receptor's source is a male patient younger than 18 who had a stem cell transplant for acute lymphoblastic leukemia, so the T cells may come from the graft donor. CDR3 bases: TGCGCCAGCAGCGTCCCCAGCGGGAGGGCCAATGAGCAGTTCTTC. It yields the protein CASSVPSGRANEQFF. The full variable domain, with the rest looked up from reference TRBV5-1 and TRBJ2-1, is KAGVTQTPRYLIKTRGQQVTLSCSPISGHRSVSWYQQTPGQGLQFLFEYFSETQRNKGNFPGRFSGRQFSNSRSEMNVSTLELGDSALYLCASSVPSGRANEQFFGPGTRLTVL.